This entry is about one T cell receptor beta chain. Using immunoSEQ multiplex PCR, the repertoire was profiled, and TCRdb retains in-frame clones only, with some absent. The sample includes around 34,000 clones, about four fifths of them seen just once. Germline V gene data show CDR1 as SGDLS and CDR2 as YYNGEE. V lost 5 bases to trimming and J lost 7 bases, with 12 bases between them. The CDR3 has 12 amino acids. As for treatment: preoperative locoregional IRX-2 cytokine immunotherapy. Samples came from a phase Ib trial of preoperative locoregional IRX-2 cytokine immunotherapy. The data were obtained in a study of preoperative IRX-2 immunotherapy in early breast cancer.

The sample was lymph node tissue, taken from a patient treated with IRX-2 immunotherapy. The chain combines TRBV9 with TRBJ1-2, with D possibly matching TRBD1 (6 bases). This receptor was taken from a human donor with breast cancer. CDR3 residues: CASSRQVAGYTF. Here the CDR3 DNA reads TGTGCCAGCAGTAGACAGGTCGCTGGCTACACCTTC.